This T cell receptor beta chain originates from a study of shared clonotypes between healthy human individuals. As for the study in general: The cohort comprised a couple of women and a few men. Their ages spanned 18 to 49 years. Every donor yielded three CD4 naive, three CD4 memory, two CD8 naive and one CD8 memory plate.

The naive CD8 population came from CD45RO-negative cells selected for CCR7, without terminally differentiated effector memory CD45RA+ cells. Every one of the donors was a Caucasian adult that lived in Nashville, Tennessee. Germline CDR1 reads MGHRA; CDR2 reads YSYEKL. This CDR3 comprises 17 residues. V gave up 1 base and J gave up 1 base; unmatched junction bases: 9. Study-wide points: Depth was large, yet rarefaction showed that sorted-subset sequencing was incomplete.

Details on this clone: The antigen is unknown.

Only in-frame clones appear in the TCRdb table, and some are missing; sequencing was by immunoSEQ multiplex PCR. The profile shows roughly 770,000 clones, 96% of them singletons. The clonotype was recovered from a man aged 30 to 45 in good health. The sequenced sample consisted of naive CD8+ T cells sorted from blood. The V and J genes are TRBV4-1 and TRBJ1-2; TRBD1 matches at 7 bases. CDR3 nucleotides: TGCGCCAGCAGCCAAGGCGTCGGAGGGGGCTTTAACTATGGCTACACCTTC. It specifies CASSQGVGGGFNYGYTF.